This note documents a single T cell receptor (beta chain) sequence. Its antigen remains unknown. Donors likely had unrecorded immune exposures despite being nominally healthy when sampled. These data belong to a study of cytomegalovirus exposure and HLA in healthy donors. Study at large: Early on, a data release was issued that held 80 million or so unique TCRs from HLA-typed donors. Broader study findings: In vitro confirmation showed three CMV-associated chains to be CMV antigen specific.

Both 60 Vbeta primers and 13 Jbeta primers went into the PCR. Profiled with immunoSEQ multiplex PCR; TCRdb holds only in-frame clones, not every one. The table records more than 140,000 clones, roughly 85% of them present only once. There are 14 residues in the CDR3. With 7 bases clipped from V and 5 bases from J, the junction kept 9 bases outside the gene matches. CDR1 and CDR2 (germline): LNHDA, SQIVND (reference sequence). V gene TRBV19 combines with J gene TRBJ2-3; 7 bases are shared with TRBD2. This TCR was recovered from a male donor in good health and CMV-seronegative. Input material: PBMCs. The CDR3 region is CASKVAGAKDTQYF. Here the CDR3 DNA reads TGTGCCAGTAAGGTCGCGGGAGCAAAAGATACGCAGTATTTT.